This TCR beta chain was retrieved from a study of vaccination effects on CD4 cells after COVID-19. Profiled with immunoSEQ multiplex PCR; TCRdb holds only in-frame clones, not every one. This sample has 20,000 to 25,000 clones; just under 75% occur once, and the top ten carry approximately 3.5%. Trimming cost V 5 bases and J 0 bases, with 8 bases left between them. Germline CDR1 is SGHRS and CDR2 is YFSETQ. CDR3 size: 13 residues. The ViraFEST assay expanded antigen-specific CD4+ T cells with viral peptide pools before sequencing. With about ten days of culture completed, CD4+ T cells were isolated. Having tested negative for nucleocapsid antibodies, the vaccine recipients showed no prior SARS-CoV-2 infection. Peptides at about 10 ug/ml and IL-2 at about 9.3 IU/ml were added to approximately 2 million PBMC per well. Worth noting for this clone: Its antigen remains unidentified.

Findings and caveats of the study: The authors studied few convalescent patients and collected no early post-infection timepoints. Late post-vaccination samples showed marked contraction of infection- and vaccine-induced clones. Of the vaccine-induced clones from healthy vaccinees, merely 1 of 255 recognized common cold coronaviruses as well.

Sequencing was performed on CD4+ T cells from PBMCs cultured with SARS-CoV-2 spike peptides, taken before COVID-19 vaccination. The receptor's source is a human donor who received a COVID-19 vaccine. The V gene is TRBV5-1, the J gene TRBJ1-1; a possible D gene is TRBD1 (5 bases). CDR3 DNA sequence: TGCGCCAGCAGACAGGCCATGAACACTGAAGCTTTCTTT. Protein product: CASRQAMNTEAFF. Drawing the rest from reference TRBV5-1 and TRBJ1-1, the complete variable domain is KAGVTQTPRYLIKTRGQQVTLSCSPISGHRSVSWYQQTPGQGLQFLFEYFSETQRNKGNFPGRFSGRQFSNSRSEMNVSTLELGDSALYLCASRQAMNTEAFFGQGTRLTVV.